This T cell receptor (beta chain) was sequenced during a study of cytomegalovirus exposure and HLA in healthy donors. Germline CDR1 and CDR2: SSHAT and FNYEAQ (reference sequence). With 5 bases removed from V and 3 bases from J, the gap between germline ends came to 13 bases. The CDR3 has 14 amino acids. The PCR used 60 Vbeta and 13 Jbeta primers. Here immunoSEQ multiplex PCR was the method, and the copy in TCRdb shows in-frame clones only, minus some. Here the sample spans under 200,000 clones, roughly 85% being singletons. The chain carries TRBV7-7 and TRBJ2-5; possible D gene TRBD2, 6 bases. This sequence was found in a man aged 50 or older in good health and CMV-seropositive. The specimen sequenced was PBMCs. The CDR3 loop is CASSPGSGEETQYF. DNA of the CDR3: TGTGCCAGCAGCCCGGGGTCGGGGGAAGAGACCCAGTACTTC. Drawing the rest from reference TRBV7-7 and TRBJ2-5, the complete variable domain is GAGVSQSPRYKVTKRGQDVTLRCDPISSHATLYWYQQALGQGPEFLTYFNYEAQPDKSGLPSDRFSAERPEGSISTLTIQRTEQRDSAMYRCASSPGSGEETQYFGPGTRLLVL.